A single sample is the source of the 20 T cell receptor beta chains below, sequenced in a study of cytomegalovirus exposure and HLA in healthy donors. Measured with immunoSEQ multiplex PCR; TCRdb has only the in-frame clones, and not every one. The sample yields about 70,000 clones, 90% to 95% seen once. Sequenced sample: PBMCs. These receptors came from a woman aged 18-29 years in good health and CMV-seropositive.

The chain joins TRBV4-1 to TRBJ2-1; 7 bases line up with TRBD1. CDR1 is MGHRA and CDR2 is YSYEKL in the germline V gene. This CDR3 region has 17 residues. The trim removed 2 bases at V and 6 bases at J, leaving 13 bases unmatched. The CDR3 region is CASSQTTGENGGNEQFF. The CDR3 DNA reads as TGCGCCAGCAGCCAAACAACAGGGGAAAATGGGGGCAATGAGCAGTTCTTC.

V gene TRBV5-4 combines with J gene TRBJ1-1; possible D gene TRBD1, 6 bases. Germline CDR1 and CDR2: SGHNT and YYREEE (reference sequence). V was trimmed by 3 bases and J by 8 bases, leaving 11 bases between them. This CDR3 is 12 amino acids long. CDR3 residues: CASSSHGQEAFF. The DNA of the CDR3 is TGTGCCAGCAGCTCACACGGACAGGAAGCTTTCTTT.

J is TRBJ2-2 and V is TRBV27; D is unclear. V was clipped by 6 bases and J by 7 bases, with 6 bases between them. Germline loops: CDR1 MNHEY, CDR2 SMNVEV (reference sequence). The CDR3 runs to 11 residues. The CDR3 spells CASRRHGELFF. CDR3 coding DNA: TGTGCCAGCAGGAGACACGGGGAGCTGTTTTTT.

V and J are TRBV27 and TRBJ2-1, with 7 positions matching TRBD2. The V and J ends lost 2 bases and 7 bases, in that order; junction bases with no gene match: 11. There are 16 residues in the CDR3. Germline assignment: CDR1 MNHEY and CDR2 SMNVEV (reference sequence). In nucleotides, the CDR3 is TGTGCCAGCAGTTTAAGCGCGGCGGGAGAAGTGAATGAGCAGTTCTTC. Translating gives CASSLSAAGEVNEQFF.

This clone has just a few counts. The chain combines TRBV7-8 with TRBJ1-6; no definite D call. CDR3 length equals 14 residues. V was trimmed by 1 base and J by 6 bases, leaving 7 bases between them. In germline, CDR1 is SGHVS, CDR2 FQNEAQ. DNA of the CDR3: TGTGCCAGCAGCTTAGGGTCAGTTAATTCACCCCTCCACTTT. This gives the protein CASSLGSVNSPLHF.

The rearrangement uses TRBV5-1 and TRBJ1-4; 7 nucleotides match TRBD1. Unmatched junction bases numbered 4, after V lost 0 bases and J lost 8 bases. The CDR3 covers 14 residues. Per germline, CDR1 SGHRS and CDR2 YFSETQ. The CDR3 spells CASSLERGREKLFF. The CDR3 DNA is TGCGCCAGCAGCTTGGAGAGGGGGCGAGAAAAACTGTTTTTT.

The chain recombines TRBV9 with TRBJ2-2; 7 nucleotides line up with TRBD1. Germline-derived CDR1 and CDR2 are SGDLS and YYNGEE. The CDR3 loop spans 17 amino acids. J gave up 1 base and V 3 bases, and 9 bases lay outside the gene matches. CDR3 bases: TGTGCCAGCAGCGACCCCGGGACAGCGGAGAACACCGGGGAGCTGTTTTTT. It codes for CASSDPGTAENTGELFF. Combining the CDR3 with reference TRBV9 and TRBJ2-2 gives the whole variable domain DSGVTQTPKHLITATGQRVTLRCSPRSGDLSVYWYQQSLDQGLQFLIQYYNGEERAKGNILERFSAQQFPDLHSELNLSSLELGDSALYFCASSDPGTAENTGELFFGEGSRLTVL.

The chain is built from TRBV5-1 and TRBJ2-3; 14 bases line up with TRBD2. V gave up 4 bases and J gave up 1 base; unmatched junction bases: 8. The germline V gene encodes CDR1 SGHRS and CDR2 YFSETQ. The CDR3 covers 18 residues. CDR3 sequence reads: CASSLGLAGGGGTDTQYF. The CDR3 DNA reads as TGCGCCAGCAGCCTAGGACTAGCGGGAGGCGGGGGCACAGATACGCAGTATTTT.

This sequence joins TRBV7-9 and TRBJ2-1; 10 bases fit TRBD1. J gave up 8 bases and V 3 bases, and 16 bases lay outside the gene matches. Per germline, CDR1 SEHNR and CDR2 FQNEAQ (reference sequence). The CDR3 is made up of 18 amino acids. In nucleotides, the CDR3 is TGTGCCAGCAGCTTTGGCGCCCAACCGGGACAGGGGATCCATGAGCAGTTCTTC. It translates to CASSFGAQPGQGIHEQFF.

Written as DNA, the CDR3 is TGTGCCAGCAGCCCCTACGCGGGGAGCTCCTACAATGAGCAGTTCTTC. Its translation is CASSPYAGSSYNEQFF. V is TRBV7-3 and J is TRBJ2-1, with D possibly being TRBD2 (6 bases). Germline V gene sequence: CDR1 SGHTA, CDR2 FQGTGA. The CDR3 totals 16 residues. V was shortened by 5 bases and J by 0 bases, with 14 bases between the two germline ends.

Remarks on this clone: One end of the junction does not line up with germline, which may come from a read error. CDR3 in amino acids: CSAETPDYGHTF. The CDR3 DNA sequence: TGCAGCGCCGAAACACCTGACTATGGCCACACCTTC. This chain links TRBV29-1 with TRBJ1-2; D gene uncertain. Germline V gene lookup returns CDR1 SQVTM and CDR2 ANQGSEA. The CDR3 has 12 amino acids.

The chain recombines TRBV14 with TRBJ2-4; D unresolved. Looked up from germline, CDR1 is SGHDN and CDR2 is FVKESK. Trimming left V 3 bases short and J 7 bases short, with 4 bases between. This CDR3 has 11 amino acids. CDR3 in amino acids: CASSHQNIQYF. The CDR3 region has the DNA TGTGCCAGCAGCCACCAGAACATTCAGTACTTC.

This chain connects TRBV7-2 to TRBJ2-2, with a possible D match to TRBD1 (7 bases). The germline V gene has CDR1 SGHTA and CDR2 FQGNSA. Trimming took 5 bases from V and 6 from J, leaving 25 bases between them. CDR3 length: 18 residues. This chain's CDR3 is CASSRISGGTVSPGELFF. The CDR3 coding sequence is TGTGCCAGCAGCCGAATTTCTGGGGGGACAGTCTCCCCCGGGGAGCTGTTTTTT.

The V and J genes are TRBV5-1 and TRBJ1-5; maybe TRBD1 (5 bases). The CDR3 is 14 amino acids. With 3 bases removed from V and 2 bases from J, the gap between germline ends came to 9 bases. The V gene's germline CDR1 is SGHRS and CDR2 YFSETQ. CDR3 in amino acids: CASSWGGGNQPQHF. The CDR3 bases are TGCGCCAGCAGCTGGGGGGGTGGCAATCAGCCCCAGCATTTT.

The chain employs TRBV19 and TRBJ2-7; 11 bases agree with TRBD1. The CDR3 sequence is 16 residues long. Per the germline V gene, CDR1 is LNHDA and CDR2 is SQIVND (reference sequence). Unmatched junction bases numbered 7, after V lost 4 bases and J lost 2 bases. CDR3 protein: CASSSGTGGLPYEQYF. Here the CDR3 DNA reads TGTGCCAGTAGTAGCGGGACAGGGGGTCTCCCCTACGAGCAGTACTTC.

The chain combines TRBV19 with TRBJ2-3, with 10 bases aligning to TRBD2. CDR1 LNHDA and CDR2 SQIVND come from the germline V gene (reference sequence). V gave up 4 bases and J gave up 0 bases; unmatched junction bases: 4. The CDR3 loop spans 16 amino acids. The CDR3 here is CASSTRTSGSTDTQYF. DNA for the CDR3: TGTGCCAGTAGTACCCGGACTAGCGGAAGCACAGATACGCAGTATTTT. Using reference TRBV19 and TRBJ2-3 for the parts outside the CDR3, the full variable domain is DGGITQSPKYLFRKEGQNVTLSCEQNLNHDAMYWYRQDPGQGLRLIYYSQIVNDFQKGDIAEGYSVSREKKESFPLTVTSAQKNPTAFYLCASSTRTSGSTDTQYFGPGTRLTVL.

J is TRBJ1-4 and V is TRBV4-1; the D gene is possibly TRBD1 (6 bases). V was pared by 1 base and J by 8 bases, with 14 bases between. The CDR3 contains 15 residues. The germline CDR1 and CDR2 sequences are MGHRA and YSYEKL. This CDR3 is CASSQVWTAWEKLFF. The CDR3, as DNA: TGCGCCAGCAGCCAAGTGTGGACAGCTTGGGAAAAACTGTTTTTT.

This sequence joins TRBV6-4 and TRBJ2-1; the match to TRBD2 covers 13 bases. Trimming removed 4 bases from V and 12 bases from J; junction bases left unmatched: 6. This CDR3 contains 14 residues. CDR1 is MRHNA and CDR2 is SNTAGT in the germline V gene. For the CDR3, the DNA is TGTGCCAGCAGTGTCACTAGCGGGAGGGCCGCGCAGTTCTTC. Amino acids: CASSVTSGRAAQFF.

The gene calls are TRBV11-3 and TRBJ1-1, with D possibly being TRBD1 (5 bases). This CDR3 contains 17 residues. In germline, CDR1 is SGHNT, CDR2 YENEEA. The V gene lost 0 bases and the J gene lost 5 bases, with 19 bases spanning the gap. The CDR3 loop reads CASSLEWEVGGETEAFF. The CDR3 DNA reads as TGTGCCAGCAGCTTAGAGTGGGAGGTGGGGGGTGAAACTGAAGCTTTCTTT.

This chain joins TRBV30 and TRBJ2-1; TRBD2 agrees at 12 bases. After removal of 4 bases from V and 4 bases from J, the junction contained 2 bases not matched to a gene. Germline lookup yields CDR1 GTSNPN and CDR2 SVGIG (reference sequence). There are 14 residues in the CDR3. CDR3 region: CAWTLAGGYNEQFF. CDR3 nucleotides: TGTGCCTGGACCCTAGCGGGGGGGTACAATGAGCAGTTCTTC.